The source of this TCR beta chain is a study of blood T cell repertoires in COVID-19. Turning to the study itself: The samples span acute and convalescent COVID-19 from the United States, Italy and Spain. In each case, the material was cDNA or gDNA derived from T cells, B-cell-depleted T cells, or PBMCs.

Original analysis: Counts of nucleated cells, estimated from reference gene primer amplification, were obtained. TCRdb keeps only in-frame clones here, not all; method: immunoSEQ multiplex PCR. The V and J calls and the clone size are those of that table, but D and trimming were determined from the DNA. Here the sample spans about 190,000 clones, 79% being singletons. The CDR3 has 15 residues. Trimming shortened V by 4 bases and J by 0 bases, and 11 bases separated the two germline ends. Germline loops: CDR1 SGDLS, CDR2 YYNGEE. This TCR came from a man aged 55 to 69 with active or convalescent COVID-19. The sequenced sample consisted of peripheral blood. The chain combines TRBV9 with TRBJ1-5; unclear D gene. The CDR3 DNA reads TGTGCCAGCAGCCCCCGCGGTACTAGCAATCAGCCCCAGCATTTT. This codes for CASSPRGTSNQPQHF.